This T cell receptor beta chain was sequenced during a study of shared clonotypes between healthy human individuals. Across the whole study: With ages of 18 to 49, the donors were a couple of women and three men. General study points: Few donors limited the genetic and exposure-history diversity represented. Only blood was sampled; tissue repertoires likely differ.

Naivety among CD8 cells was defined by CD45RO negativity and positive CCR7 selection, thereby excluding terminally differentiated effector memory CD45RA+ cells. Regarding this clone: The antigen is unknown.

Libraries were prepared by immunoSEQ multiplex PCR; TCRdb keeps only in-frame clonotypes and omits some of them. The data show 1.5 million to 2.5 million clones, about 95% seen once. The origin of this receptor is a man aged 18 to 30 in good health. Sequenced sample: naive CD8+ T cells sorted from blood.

The CDR3 is CASSYSRGESYEQYF. The CDR3 DNA follows: TGTGCCAGCAGTTACTCTCGGGGCGAATCCTACGAGCAGTACTTC. The gene calls are TRBV6-5 and TRBJ2-7; D may correspond to TRBD1 or TRBD2 (5 bases each). The CDR3 is made up of 15 amino acids. CDR1 MNHEY and CDR2 SVGAGI come from the germline V gene. Trimming shortened V by 0 bases and J by 1 base, and 10 bases separated the two germline ends.